These 9 T cell receptor beta chains came from one sample sequenced in a study of T cells in Graves' hyperthyroidism and ophthalmopathy. Template material for amplifying TCR beta CDR3 regions consisted of RNA transcripts. With the HTBI primer set, the TCR CDR3 went through a first round of RT-PCR. Via MiXCR, TCRdb re-called the multiplex PCR reads, giving one row per CDR3 protein. The sample records 300,000 to 450,000 distinct CDR3 sequences, about 14% being singletons. The sequenced sample was blood. The source of these receptors is a woman aged 25-40 years with Graves' ophthalmopathy.

This clonotype was seen at least ten times. V gene TRBV20-1 combines with J gene TRBJ2-3; 14 bases map to TRBD2. CDR1 is DFQATT and CDR2 is SNEGSKA in the germline V gene (reference sequence). The V segment lost 6 bases and the J segment 2 bases; nucleotides outside the gene matches: 4. The length of the CDR3 is 15 residues. The CDR3 region has the DNA TGCAGTGCCGGGACTAGCGGGGGCATCACAGATACGCAGTATTTT. Residues: CSAGTSGGITDTQYF.

This chain joins TRBV13 and TRBJ1-2, with D possibly TRBD1 on 5 matching bases. The V gene lost 0 bases and the J gene lost 7 bases, with 9 bases spanning the gap. The CDR3 spans 13 residues. CDR1 is PRHDT, CDR2 FYEKMQ, per germline (reference sequence). As DNA, the CDR3 is TGTGCCAGCAGCTTAGGCAGGGACTCTGGCTACACCTTC. This sequence encodes CASSLGRDSGYTF.

This clonotype was counted many times. The CDR3 loop is CASSPSSYTKGALHF. The CDR3 bases are TGTGCCAGCAGCCCCTCTTCCTACACCAAAGGGGCCCTCCACTTT. The rearrangement links TRBV4-2 to TRBJ1-6, with TRBD1 as a possible D gene (5 bases). The germline CDR1 and CDR2 sequences are LGHNA and YNFKEQ. Trimming shortened V by 4 bases and J by 14 bases, and 21 bases separated the two germline ends. The CDR3 spans 15 residues.

This clonotype was seen ten or more times. This chain links TRBV27 with TRBJ1-2, with D uncertain. This CDR3 contains 13 residues. Germline CDR1 is MNHEY and CDR2 is SMNVEV (reference sequence). V was trimmed by 4 bases and J by 4 bases, leaving 10 bases between them. CDR3 DNA sequence: TGTGCCAGCAGTTCCCAAAGAGTCTATGGCTACACCTTC. It yields the protein CASSSQRVYGYTF.

This clonotype was observed many times. The chain is built from TRBV27 and TRBJ2-5, with D perhaps given as TRBD1 or TRBD2 (5 bases each). The CDR3 extends over 15 amino acids. Between the trimmed V and J ends, which lost 2 bases and 4 bases, there was a span of 14 bases. Per germline, CDR1 MNHEY and CDR2 SMNVEV (reference sequence). The CDR3: CASSLGRAGTETQYF. The DNA of the CDR3 is TGTGCCAGCAGTTTAGGTCGGGCAGGGACAGAGACCCAGTACTTC.

V usage is TRBV30 and J usage is TRBJ1-2; no reliable D call. This CDR3 is 11 amino acids long. Germline CDR1 reads GTSNPN; CDR2 reads SVGIG (reference sequence). Here the CDR3 DNA reads TGTGCTCAATTGGTAGGGTATGGCTACACCTTC. It encodes CAQLVGYGYTF.

This clonotype showed up many times. This chain links TRBV27 with TRBJ1-2; possible D gene TRBD1, 6 bases. The germline CDR1 and CDR2 sequences are MNHEY and SMNVEV (reference sequence). Trimming removed 4 bases at V and 4 bases at J, with 16 bases between. The CDR3 extends over 15 amino acids. The CDR3 sequence: CASSSWTERSYGYTF. CDR3 coding DNA: TGTGCCAGCAGTTCCTGGACAGAACGATCCTATGGCTACACCTTC.

The rearrangement links TRBV2 to TRBJ1-4; unclear D gene. CDR3 size: 16 residues. The germline V gene has CDR1 SNHLY and CDR2 FYNNEI. The V end was cut by 0 bases, the J end by 7 bases, with 15 bases between. The CDR3 bases are TGTGCCAGCAGTGAAGCTTTAGGAGGGAGCCGTGAAAAACTGTTTTTT. Amino acids: CASSEALGGSREKLFF.

The gene calls are TRBV11-2 and TRBJ1-1; tentative D call: TRBD1 (6 bases). The CDR3 runs 14 residues. From germline, CDR1 is SGHAT and CDR2 FQNNGV. With 3 bases removed from V and 5 bases from J, the gap between germline ends came to 13 bases. The CDR3 DNA is TGTGCCAGCAGCTTGAGGGGGGTGTTGACTGAAGCTTTCTTT. Translation: CASSLRGVLTEAFF.